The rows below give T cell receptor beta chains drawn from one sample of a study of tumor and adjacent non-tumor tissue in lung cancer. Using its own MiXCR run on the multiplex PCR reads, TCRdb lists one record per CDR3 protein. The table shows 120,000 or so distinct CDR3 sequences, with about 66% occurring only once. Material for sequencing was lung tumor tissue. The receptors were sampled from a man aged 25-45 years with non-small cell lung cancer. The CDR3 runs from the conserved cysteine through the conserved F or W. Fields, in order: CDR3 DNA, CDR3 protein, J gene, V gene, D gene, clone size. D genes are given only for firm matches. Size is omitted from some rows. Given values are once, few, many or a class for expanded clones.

CDR3nt: TGCGCCAGCAGCCAAGCCGGTCGCACAGATACGCAGTATTTT
CDR3aa: CASSQAGRTDTQYF
j_gene: TRBJ2-3
v_gene: TRBV4-1
d_gene: -
abundance: many

CDR3nt: TGTGCCAGCAGACCCGGTGGCAAGGGGCTGATTGAAAAACTGTTTTTT
CDR3aa: CASRPGGKGLIEKLFF
j_gene: TRBJ1-4
v_gene: TRBV6-5
d_gene: -
abundance: -

CDR3nt: TGCAGTGCTGTACGACATGAGCAGGGGCACTATGAGCTGTACTTC
CDR3aa: CSAVRHEQGHYELYF
j_gene: TRBJ2-7
v_gene: TRBV20-1
d_gene: -
abundance: -

CDR3nt: TGTGCCAGCAGTCCGGTGACGAACACTGAAGCTGTCTTT
CDR3aa: CASSPVTNTEAVF
j_gene: TRBJ1-1
v_gene: TRBV4-2
d_gene: -
abundance: -

CDR3nt: TGTGCCAGCAGTCGGACTAGCGGGGGGGCCGGTGAGCAGTTCTTC
CDR3aa: CASSRTSGGAGEQFF
j_gene: TRBJ2-1
v_gene: TRBV2
d_gene: TRBD2
abundance: -

CDR3nt: TGCGCCAGCAGCAAGGGACTAGCGGGGGCCTTCTACCAAGAGACCCAGTTCTTC
CDR3aa: CASSKGLAGAFYQETQFF
j_gene: TRBJ2-1
v_gene: TRBV5-1
d_gene: TRBD2
abundance: -

CDR3nt: TGCAGCGTTGGGACTCAAGAGACCCAGTACTTC
CDR3aa: CSVGTQETQYF
j_gene: TRBJ2-5
v_gene: TRBV29-1
d_gene: -
abundance: many

CDR3nt: TGCAGTGCGGTATTGGACGGCACCTACGAGCAGTACTTC
CDR3aa: CSAVLDGTYEQYF
j_gene: TRBJ2-7
v_gene: TRBV20-1
d_gene: -
abundance: many

CDR3nt: TGTGCCGGCGGTTACGATGCGGTGGGGGAGCAATACTTC
CDR3aa: CAGGYDAVGEQYF
j_gene: TRBJ2-7
v_gene: TRBV6-5
d_gene: -
abundance: -

CDR3nt: TGTACCAGCAGCTTAGTTGGGGCCCTTTCTGGGACCAACGTCCTGACTTTC
CDR3aa: CTSSLVGALSGTNVLTF
j_gene: TRBJ2-6
v_gene: TRBV11-2
d_gene: -
abundance: -

CDR3nt: TGCAGCGTCAGGGGTAGCAGTGGGAAGGACCTCTCCTACAATGAGCAGTTCTTC
CDR3aa: CSVRGSSGKDLSYNEQFF
j_gene: TRBJ2-1
v_gene: TRBV29-1
d_gene: -
abundance: -

CDR3nt: TGTGCCAGCAACCAAGATGGTCCAGTTGGGGAAAAATTGTTTTTT
CDR3aa: CASNQDGPVGEKLFF
j_gene: TRBJ1-4
v_gene: TRBV4-2
d_gene: -
abundance: -

CDR3nt: TGCGTCATCAGCTTAGGTACGGTCGGGGACGAGCAGTACTTC
CDR3aa: CVISLGTVGDEQYF
j_gene: TRBJ2-7
v_gene: TRBV5-1
d_gene: -
abundance: once

CDR3nt: TGCAACGTTGAATCTGGCACTACCGGGACAGGGAGGGCCTACGAGCAGTACTTC
CDR3aa: CNVESGTTGTGRAYEQYF
j_gene: TRBJ2-7
v_gene: TRBV29-1
d_gene: TRBD1
abundance: -

CDR3nt: TGTGCCAGCAGCTCCGTACAGGGGGTTCAGCCCCAGCATTTT
CDR3aa: CASSSVQGVQPQHF
j_gene: TRBJ1-5
v_gene: TRBV6-2/TRBV6-3
d_gene: TRBD1
abundance: -

CDR3nt: TGTGCCAGCAGTTTCGAGGAGACCCAGTACTTC
CDR3aa: CASSFEETQYF
j_gene: TRBJ2-5
v_gene: TRBV5-6
d_gene: -
abundance: many

CDR3nt: TGTGCCGGTACACAGGGACTCGGTACAGATACGCAGTATTTT
CDR3aa: CAGTQGLGTDTQYF
j_gene: TRBJ2-3
v_gene: TRBV30
d_gene: -
abundance: few

CDR3nt: TGCAGTGCTAGAGATGAGGGGCCGCCCAATTCTAACTGTGGCTACACCTTC
CDR3aa: CSARDEGPPNSNCGYTF
j_gene: TRBJ1-2
v_gene: TRBV20-1
d_gene: -
abundance: -

CDR3nt: TGCAGTGTGGGAACAGGGGGCCCTAATCAGCCCCAGCATTTT
CDR3aa: CSVGTGGPNQPQHF
j_gene: TRBJ1-5
v_gene: TRBV20-1
d_gene: TRBD1
abundance: many

CDR3nt: TGTGCCAGCAGCTTAGATACATCAGTTGATGAGCATTTCTTC
CDR3aa: CASSLDTSVDEHFF
j_gene: TRBJ2-1
v_gene: TRBV11-3
d_gene: -
abundance: -

CDR3nt: TGCAGTGCTAGATACTGGGCCTTATACAATGAGCAGTTCTTC
CDR3aa: CSARYWALYNEQFF
j_gene: TRBJ2-1
v_gene: TRBV20-1
d_gene: -
abundance: once

CDR3nt: TGTGCCAACAACTCGTCAGGGGGTGAAAAATTGTTTTTT
CDR3aa: CANNSSGGEKLFF
j_gene: TRBJ1-4
v_gene: TRBV11-3
d_gene: TRBD1
abundance: -

CDR3nt: TGTACCAGCAGTTCCGGAGAGTGGGTGCAGCCCCAACAATTT
CDR3aa: CTSSSGEWVQPQQF
j_gene: TRBJ1-5
v_gene: TRBV6-2/TRBV6-3
d_gene: -
abundance: -

CDR3nt: TGTGCCAGCAGCTTAGTCTGGGACACTGAAGCTCTCTTT
CDR3aa: CASSLVWDTEALF
j_gene: TRBJ1-1
v_gene: TRBV12-3/TRBV12-4
d_gene: -
abundance: -

CDR3nt: TGTGCCAGCAGTATCGCGGGTTATGGCTACACCTTC
CDR3aa: CASSIAGYGYTF
j_gene: TRBJ1-2
v_gene: TRBV12-3/TRBV12-4
d_gene: -
abundance: many

CDR3nt: TGCACCAGCAGCCGCGGGACAGGGAGAGACTACGAGCAGTACTTC
CDR3aa: CTSSRGTGRDYEQYF
j_gene: TRBJ2-7
v_gene: TRBV4-1
d_gene: TRBD1
abundance: few

CDR3nt: TGTGCCTGGTATCTGGGTTTAATTGATACGCAGTATTTT
CDR3aa: CAWYLGLIDTQYF
j_gene: TRBJ2-3
v_gene: TRBV30
d_gene: -
abundance: -

CDR3nt: TGTGTCAGCAGTCCCGACGGGTCTGGCAGGACGTCGAAGGGCTACACCTTC
CDR3aa: CVSSPDGSGRTSKGYTF
j_gene: TRBJ1-2
v_gene: TRBV6-5
d_gene: -
abundance: -

CDR3nt: TGTACCAGCAGTGAAGCGCTTCTGGGGACTGTAGTGAACACTGAAGCTTTCTTT
CDR3aa: CTSSEALLGTVVNTEAFF
j_gene: TRBJ1-1
v_gene: TRBV6-1
d_gene: -
abundance: -

CDR3nt: TGTGCCAGCGGTGTATGGACTGGCTACACATTC
CDR3aa: CASGVWTGYTF
j_gene: TRBJ1-2
v_gene: TRBV12-3/TRBV12-4
d_gene: -
abundance: -

CDR3nt: TGTGCCAGCAGCTCCCTTTTGAGGAATGAGCAGTTCTTC
CDR3aa: CASSSLLRNEQFF
j_gene: TRBJ2-1
v_gene: TRBV5-1
d_gene: -
abundance: -

CDR3nt: TGTGCCAGCAACTTAGTTCGGTGGCAGCGCCACCCCTACAATGAGCAGTTCTTC
CDR3aa: CASNLVRWQRHPYNEQFF
j_gene: TRBJ2-1
v_gene: TRBV11-2
d_gene: -
abundance: -

CDR3nt: TGCAGTGCTCATACTAGCGGGCCTTACAATGAGCAGTTCTTC
CDR3aa: CSAHTSGPYNEQFF
j_gene: TRBJ2-1
v_gene: TRBV20-1
d_gene: TRBD2
abundance: -

CDR3nt: TGTGCCACCAGTGATTTTCGTGCAGGGTTCGAGGAGCAGTTCTTC
CDR3aa: CATSDFRAGFEEQFF
j_gene: TRBJ2-1
v_gene: TRBV24-1
d_gene: -
abundance: few

CDR3nt: TGTGCCAGCAGCTTGATTGCCGGACTAGCGGGGTTCACAGATACGCAGTATTTT
CDR3aa: CASSLIAGLAGFTDTQYF
j_gene: TRBJ2-3
v_gene: TRBV5-5
d_gene: TRBD2
abundance: few

CDR3nt: TGCGCCAGCACCAGTTTTCTAGCGGACTTAGCTCAATACAATGAGCAGTTCTTC
CDR3aa: CASTSFLADLAQYNEQFF
j_gene: TRBJ2-1
v_gene: TRBV4-1
d_gene: TRBD2
abundance: -

CDR3nt: TGTGCCAGCAGCTCCGGGCAGGTGAACTATGGCTACACCTTC
CDR3aa: CASSSGQVNYGYTF
j_gene: TRBJ1-2
v_gene: TRBV11-2
d_gene: -
abundance: medium-sized

CDR3nt: TGTGCCAACAACTTATTCAGCACCGGGGAGCTGTTTTTT
CDR3aa: CANNLFSTGELFF
j_gene: TRBJ2-2
v_gene: TRBV11-3
d_gene: -
abundance: -

CDR3nt: TGTGCCAACACCCACTCAGGCAGGGCGACCAAAGGCATTCAGTACTTC
CDR3aa: CANTHSGRATKGIQYF
j_gene: TRBJ2-4
v_gene: TRBV11-1
d_gene: -
abundance: -

CDR3nt: TGTGCCAGCAGTTACAGCATCGGGGGTTCACCCCTCCACTTC
CDR3aa: CASSYSIGGSPLHF
j_gene: TRBJ1-6
v_gene: TRBV6-5
d_gene: -
abundance: -

CDR3nt: TGTGCCAGCAGTTTAAGCTCCTATAATTCACCCCTCCACTTT
CDR3aa: CASSLSSYNSPLHF
j_gene: TRBJ1-6
v_gene: TRBV12-3/TRBV12-4
d_gene: -
abundance: many

CDR3nt: TGTGCCAGCAGGCAAACTAGCGGGGGGGTTCGGCAGCAGTACTTC
CDR3aa: CASRQTSGGVRQQYF
j_gene: TRBJ2-7
v_gene: TRBV11-2
d_gene: TRBD2
abundance: -

CDR3nt: TGTGCCAGCAGCCTGAGGGATAGGAACACTGAAGCTTTCTTT
CDR3aa: CASSLRDRNTEAFF
j_gene: TRBJ1-1
v_gene: TRBV12-3/TRBV12-4
d_gene: -
abundance: -

CDR3nt: TGCAGTGCTAGAGCCTATAGAGGGAATGTATCCCGGGAGCTGTTTTTT
CDR3aa: CSARAYRGNVSRELFF
j_gene: TRBJ2-2
v_gene: TRBV20-1
d_gene: -
abundance: -

CDR3nt: TGCAGCGTTGATGCGGATAGAGAGACCGAGTACTTC
CDR3aa: CSVDADRETEYF
j_gene: TRBJ2-5
v_gene: TRBV29-1
d_gene: -
abundance: -

CDR3nt: TGCCCCAGCAGCCTCGGGGGTATTTCCTATGGCTACACTTTC
CDR3aa: CPSSLGGISYGYTF
j_gene: TRBJ1-2
v_gene: TRBV4-3
d_gene: -
abundance: -

CDR3nt: TGTACCAGCAGCTCGTCAGGGGGTGAAGAACTGTTTTTT
CDR3aa: CTSSSSGGEELFF
j_gene: TRBJ1-4
v_gene: TRBV11-3
d_gene: TRBD1
abundance: -

CDR3nt: TGCGCCAGCAACTTAGATAGGGACAGGGGTTACAATGAGCAGTTCTTC
CDR3aa: CASNLDRDRGYNEQFF
j_gene: TRBJ2-1
v_gene: TRBV11-3
d_gene: TRBD1
abundance: -

CDR3nt: TGTGCCGGCAGTTTTATGGAGGCCGGGGAGCTATTTTTT
CDR3aa: CAGSFMEAGELFF
j_gene: TRBJ2-2
v_gene: TRBV11-2
d_gene: -
abundance: -

CDR3nt: TGCAGCGCCGAGGGGACAAAGCACTACGAGCAGTACTTC
CDR3aa: CSAEGTKHYEQYF
j_gene: TRBJ2-7
v_gene: TRBV29-1
d_gene: -
abundance: -

CDR3nt: TGTGCCAGCAGAGGTAACGGCCCAGATACGCAGTATTTT
CDR3aa: CASRGNGPDTQYF
j_gene: TRBJ2-3
v_gene: TRBV12-3/TRBV12-4
d_gene: -
abundance: -

CDR3nt: TGCGCCAGCGGCCAAAAGCAGAGCACCCTTAATTCACCCCTCCACTTT
CDR3aa: CASGQKQSTLNSPLHF
j_gene: TRBJ1-6
v_gene: TRBV4-1
d_gene: -
abundance: -

CDR3nt: TGCAGTGCTAGAGCCGCGGGAAACTACAATGAGAAATTCTTC
CDR3aa: CSARAAGNYNEKFF
j_gene: TRBJ2-1
v_gene: TRBV20-1
d_gene: -
abundance: -